This is a list of T cell receptor beta chains from one sample in a study of blood T cell repertoires in COVID-19. Generated by immunoSEQ multiplex PCR, the TCRdb table keeps only in-frame clones and is missing some. The sample shows about 300,000 clones, roughly 80% of them seen only once. The source material was peripheral blood. The origin of the receptors is a human donor with COVID-19, enrolled during active disease. The donor label of this sample is uncertain. Both conserved end residues are part of each CDR3. A D gene is named only where the DNA matches it firmly. Not all rows give a size; the values are once, few, many and, for expanded clones, a class.

TRBV4-2	NA	TRBD1	TRBJ1-6	CASSLGQGAGGSPLHF	TGTGCCAGCAGCCTAGGACAGGGCGCGGGCGGATCACCCCTCCACTTT
TRBV10-3	NA	TRBD1	TRBJ1-2	CAQSNGTGVAYGYTF	TGTGCCCAGAGCAATGGGACAGGGGTTGCCTATGGCTACACCTTC
TRBV11-2	NA	NA	TRBJ2-7	CASSLERLLYEQYF	TGTGCCAGCAGCTTAGAACGCCTCCTATACGAGCAGTACTTC
TRBV12-5	NA	TRBD2	TRBJ2-3	CASGLLFSVAGGDTDTQYF	TGTGCTAGTGGTTTGCTTTTTTCCGTAGCGGGAGGGGACACAGATACGCAGTATTTT
TRBV6-2/TRBV6-3	NA	NA	TRBJ1-1	CASSYERPALLNTEAFF	TGTGCCAGCAGTTACGAGCGGCCAGCCCTCCTGAACACTGAAGCTTTCTTT
TRBV4-1	many	NA	TRBJ2-1	CASSHPTSNEQFF	TGCGCCAGCAGCCACCCAACTAGCAATGAGCAGTTCTTC
TRBV11-3	NA	TRBD1	TRBJ2-6	CASSSGTGSSGANVLTF	TGTGCCAGCAGCTCCGGGACAGGGAGCTCTGGGGCCAACGTCCTGACTTTC
TRBV12-3/TRBV12-4	NA	NA	TRBJ1-6	CASRTDSRLLHF	TGTGCCAGCAGGACAGATTCTCGACTCCTCCACTTT
TRBV2	NA	TRBD1	TRBJ1-1	CASSLQGRNTEAFF	TGTGCCAGCAGCTTACAGGGGAGGAACACTGAAGCTTTCTTT
TRBV5-1	few	NA	TRBJ2-7	CASSFDGVSTYEQYF	TGCGCCAGCAGCTTCGACGGAGTATCAACCTACGAGCAGTACTTC
TRBV6-6	NA	NA	TRBJ1-3	CASHDERTIYF	TGTGCCAGTCATGACGAGCGCACCATATATTTT
TRBV18	NA	NA	TRBJ1-4	CASSREPGDGGEKLFF	TGTGCCAGCTCACGAGAGCCGGGGGACGGAGGGGAAAAACTGTTTTTT
TRBV6-2/TRBV6-3	NA	NA	TRBJ2-7	CASSYLPDPQPYEQYF	TGTGCCAGCAGTTACTTGCCAGATCCTCAACCCTACGAGCAGTACTTC
TRBV10-3	NA	NA	TRBJ2-3	CAISEPERRSTDTQYF	TGTGCCATCAGTGAGCCAGAGAGGCGTAGCACAGATACGCAGTATTTT
TRBV24-1	NA	TRBD2	TRBJ2-2	CATSDRTSVRELFF	TGTGCCACCAGTGACCGTACTAGCGTCAGGGAGCTGTTTTTT
TRBV28	NA	TRBD1	TRBJ2-7	CASSLQGATYEQYF	TGTGCCAGCAGTTTACAGGGGGCAACCTACGAGCAGTACTTC
TRBV6-5	NA	NA	TRBJ2-7	CASRLEPVEQYF	TGTGCCAGCAGACTAGAACCGGTCGAGCAGTACTTC
TRBV27	NA	NA	TRBJ2-1	CASSFTSGNNEQFF	TGTGCCAGCAGTTTTACGTCGGGAAACAATGAGCAGTTCTTC
TRBV19	NA	TRBD2	TRBJ2-1	CASSIRLAGDTNNEQFF	TGTGCCAGTAGTATTCGACTAGCGGGAGACACCAACAATGAGCAGTTCTTC
TRBV5-1	NA	NA	TRBJ1-2	CASSLGPVENYGYTF	TGCGCCAGCAGCCTGGGCCCAGTGGAGAACTATGGCTACACCTTC
TRBV24-1	NA	TRBD1	TRBJ2-3	CATSDPLGPGQAAQYF	TGTGCCACCAGTGACCCTTTGGGACCGGGACAGGCCGCGCAGTATTTT
TRBV30	once	TRBD2	TRBJ2-3	CAWSVTSGYADTQYF	TGTGCCTGGAGTGTGACTAGCGGGTATGCAGATACGCAGTATTTT
TRBV19	NA	NA	TRBJ1-2	CASRDSGPPLYGYTF	TGTGCCAGTAGAGATTCAGGGCCGCCACTCTATGGCTACACCTTC
TRBV6-6	NA	NA	TRBJ2-7	CASSPGSSYEQYF	TGTGCCAGCAGCCCAGGTAGCTCCTACGAGCAGTACTTC
TRBV14	NA	NA	TRBJ2-4	CASSQAPTQNIQYF	TGTGCCAGCAGCCAGGCCCCGACACAAAACATTCAGTACTTC
TRBV28	NA	TRBD2	TRBJ2-5	CASRPSGRLPETQYF	TGTGCCAGCAGACCTAGCGGGAGACTTCCGGAGACCCAGTACTTC
TRBV27	NA	TRBD2	TRBJ2-1	CASSLMALATRGEQFF	TGTGCCAGCAGTCTGATGGCACTAGCGACCAGAGGTGAGCAGTTCTTC
TRBV11-3	NA	NA	TRBJ2-3	CASSPSQGGGTDTQYF	TGTGCCAGCAGCCCTAGTCAGGGTGGAGGCACAGATACGCAGTATTTT
TRBV11-2	NA	NA	TRBJ1-1	CASSLAAEAFF	TGTGCCAGCAGCTTAGCGGCTGAAGCTTTCTTT
TRBV7-3	NA	TRBD1	TRBJ1-1	CASSPTGQGGTEAFF	TGTGCCAGCAGCCCGACAGGACAGGGTGGCACTGAAGCTTTCTTT
TRBV7-8	NA	TRBD2	TRBJ2-7	CASSPREGGIISYEQYF	TGTGCCAGCAGCCCCAGGGAGGGAGGGATTATTTCCTACGAGCAGTACTTC
TRBV7-3	NA	NA	TRBJ2-3	CASSLSAGGDTQYF	TGTGCCAGCAGCTTAAGTGCAGGGGGGGATACGCAGTATTTT
TRBV5-1	few	TRBD2	TRBJ2-2	CASSSGLAGAGELFF	TGCGCCAGCAGCTCAGGACTAGCGGGAGCCGGGGAGCTGTTTTTT
TRBV30	NA	TRBD1	TRBJ1-1	CAWSGQGNTEAFF	TGTGCCTGGAGTGGACAGGGCAACACTGAAGCTTTCTTT
TRBV4-3	NA	NA	TRBJ2-3	CASSQDRRGGTDTQYF	TGCGCCAGCAGCCAAGATCGAAGGGGCGGCACAGATACGCAGTATTTT